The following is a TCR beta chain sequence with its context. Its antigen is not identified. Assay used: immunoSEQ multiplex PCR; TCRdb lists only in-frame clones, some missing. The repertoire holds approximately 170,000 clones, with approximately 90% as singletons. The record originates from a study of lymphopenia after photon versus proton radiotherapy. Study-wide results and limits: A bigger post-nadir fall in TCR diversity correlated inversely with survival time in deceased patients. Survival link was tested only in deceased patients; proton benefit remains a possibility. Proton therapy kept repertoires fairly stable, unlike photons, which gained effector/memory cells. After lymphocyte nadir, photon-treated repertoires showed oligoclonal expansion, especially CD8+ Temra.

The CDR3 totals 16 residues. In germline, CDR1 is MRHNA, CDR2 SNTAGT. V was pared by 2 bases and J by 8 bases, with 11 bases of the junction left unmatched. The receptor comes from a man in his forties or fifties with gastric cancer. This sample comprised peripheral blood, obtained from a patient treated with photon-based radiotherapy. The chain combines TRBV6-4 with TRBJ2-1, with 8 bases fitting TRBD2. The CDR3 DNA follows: TGTGCCAGCAGTGACCAGCCGGGACTAGGGGTCGATGAGCAGTTCTTC. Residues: CASSDQPGLGVDEQFF.